The 20 T cell receptor beta chains in this list originate from one sample, sequenced in a study of sequential checkpoint blockade in melanoma. Only in-frame clones appear in the TCRdb table, and some are missing; sequencing was by immunoSEQ multiplex PCR. Of about 27,000 clones detected, 70% to 80% appear once; the ten largest clones hold 10% to 15%. As for treatment: randomized to nivolumab then ipilimumab (arm A) or the reverse (arm B). The sample in question was CD8+ T cells sorted from blood (inferred from file names), obtained from a patient given nivolumab and ipilimumab in sequence. The receptors shown here come from a human donor with melanoma.

This clone appeared a few times. This sequence joins TRBV6-5 and TRBJ2-1; 13 nucleotides agree with TRBD2. CDR1 is MNHEY, CDR2 SVGAGI, per germline. The V segment lost 7 bases and the J segment 7 bases; nucleotides outside the gene matches: 7. The CDR3 has 15 amino acids. In DNA, the CDR3 is TGTGCCAGCATCCAACTAGCGGGGGGGTTGAATGAGCAGTTCTTC. Translating gives CASIQLAGGLNEQFF.

The sample holds a few counts of this clone. The CDR3 region is CASSYIRGVHTEAFF. Here the CDR3 DNA reads TGTGCCAGCAGTTACATTAGGGGTGTACACACTGAAGCTTTCTTT. This chain links TRBV6-5 with TRBJ1-1; weak D call: TRBD1 (5 bases). This CDR3 contains 15 residues. Germline V gives CDR1 MNHEY, CDR2 SVGAGI. The V and J ends lost 2 bases and 3 bases respectively, with 13 bases between them.

The chain uses TRBV5-4 and TRBJ2-1, with a tentative D call TRBD2 (5 bases). Germline V gives CDR1 SGHNT, CDR2 YYREEE (reference sequence). The length of the CDR3 is 14 residues. V lost 0 bases and J lost 5, with 9 bases in between. CDR3 coding DNA: TGTGCCAGCAGCTTGGGAGGGTCTCACAATGAGCAGTTCTTC. Translated: CASSLGGSHNEQFF.

V gene TRBV11-3 combines with J gene TRBJ2-5; TRBD1 aligns across 8 bases. CDR1 SGHNT and CDR2 YENEEA come from the germline V gene. After removal of 5 bases from V and 1 base from J, the junction contained 6 bases not matched to a gene. This CDR3 is 15 amino acids long. The CDR3 loop is CASSPTGGLQETQYF. CDR3 in DNA: TGTGCCAGCAGCCCAACAGGGGGTCTCCAAGAGACCCAGTACTTC.

The J gene is TRBJ1-1, the V gene TRBV28; 9 bases map to TRBD1. Losses at the gene ends were 5 bases for V and 11 bases for J; bases not matched to a gene: 21. There are 17 residues in the CDR3. Germline V gene sequence: CDR1 MDHEN, CDR2 SYDVKM. CDR3 sequence: CASSPWDRVAKRRLAFF. In nucleotides, the CDR3 is TGTGCCAGCAGTCCTTGGGACAGGGTTGCGAAACGGCGGTTGGCTTTCTTT.

The V and J genes are TRBV13 and TRBJ2-1; no clear D. There are 12 residues in the CDR3. Trimming took 5 bases from V and 9 from J, leaving 11 bases between them. Germline-derived CDR1 and CDR2 are PRHDT and FYEKMQ (reference sequence). CDR3 sequence (DNA): TGTGCCAGCAGCCCCAGGATGCTTGAGCAGTTCTTC. Protein product: CASSPRMLEQFF.

The J gene is TRBJ2-3, the V gene TRBV7-9, with D hard to call. CDR1 is SEHNR and CDR2 is FQNEAQ in the germline V gene (reference sequence). The CDR3 is 14 amino acids. V was shortened by 3 bases and J by 0 bases, with 7 bases between the two germline ends. CDR3 sequence: CASSFSTSTDTQYF. The CDR3, as DNA: TGTGCCAGCAGCTTCTCAACTAGCACAGATACGCAGTATTTT.

This clone is termed medium-sized (0.01 to 0.1%). The chain links TRBV5-6 to TRBJ2-7, with a possible D match to TRBD1 (6 bases). V was clipped by 1 base and J by 4 bases, with 18 bases between them. CDR3 size: 16 residues. Germline V lookup: CDR1 SGHDT, CDR2 YYEEEE. The CDR3: CASSLIRQVGTYEQYF. CDR3 coding DNA: TGTGCCAGCAGCTTGATCCGACAGGTGGGCACGTACGAGCAGTACTTC.

The chain uses TRBV5-5 and TRBJ2-7; 7 nucleotides align to TRBD2. This CDR3 is 13 amino acids long. The V and J ends lost 4 bases and 3 bases, in that order; junction bases with no gene match: 4. CDR1 and CDR2 (germline): SGHKS, YYEKEE (reference sequence). The CDR3: CASSGGGVYEQYF. In DNA, the CDR3 is TGTGCCAGCAGCGGCGGGGGAGTCTACGAGCAGTACTTC. Together with reference TRBV5-5 and TRBJ2-7, the CDR3 gives the full variable domain: DAGVTQSPTHLIKTRGQQVTLRCSPISGHKSVSWYQQVLGQGPQFIFQYYEKEERGRGNFPDRFSARQFPNYSSELNVNALLLGDSALYLCASSGGGVYEQYFGPGTRLTVT.

The chain joins TRBV10-1 to TRBJ1-6, with TRBD1 as a possible D gene (5 bases). CDR1 WNHNN and CDR2 SYGVQD come from the germline V gene (reference sequence). V was trimmed by 3 bases and J by 9 bases, leaving 21 bases between them. The CDR3 length is 17 residues. As DNA, the CDR3 is TGCGCCAGCAGTGATCCTCGGGGGGGGAGTATTGGTTCACCCCTCCACTTT. This translates into CASSDPRGGSIGSPLHF.

The genes are TRBV7-9 and TRBJ2-1; TRBD2 agrees at 9 bases. V shed 2 bases, J shed 4 bases, and the junction held 3 bases outside the gene matches. CDR3 length: 15 amino acids. The germline gives CDR1 SEHNR, CDR2 FQNEAQ (reference sequence). CDR3 in amino acids: CASSLLSGGYNEQFF. The DNA of the CDR3 is TGTGCCAGCAGCTTATTAAGCGGGGGGTACAATGAGCAGTTCTTC.

This rearrangement joins TRBV19 to TRBJ1-1; possible D gene TRBD1, 5 bases. The CDR3 length is 17 residues. Looked up from germline, CDR1 is LNHDA and CDR2 is SQIVND (reference sequence). V dropped 1 base and J dropped 1 base, with 16 bases sitting between them. The CDR3 spells CASSIGHLETANTEAFF. The DNA of the CDR3 is TGTGCCAGTAGTATAGGACACCTTGAGACAGCGAACACTGAAGCTTTCTTT.

The rearrangement links TRBV4-2 to TRBJ1-2; 11 nucleotides line up with TRBD1. Germline V gene data show CDR1 as LGHNA and CDR2 as YNFKEQ. The CDR3 runs to 15 residues. J was trimmed by 4 bases and V by 4 bases; bases with no gene match: 5. CDR3 coding DNA: TGTGCCAGCAGCCCGGGACAGGGGGGAACCTATGGCTACACCTTC. It specifies CASSPGQGGTYGYTF.

DNA of the CDR3: TGTGCCACCAGCAGAGCAGGGGACTATGGCTACACCTTC. Protein product: CATSRAGDYGYTF. V gene TRBV15 combines with J gene TRBJ1-2; a weak D match, TRBD1 (6 bases). CDR1 and CDR2 from the germline V gene are LNHNV and YYDKDF (reference sequence). The CDR3 loop spans 13 amino acids. V shed 1 base and J shed 3 bases, with 6 bases lying between them.

The V and J genes are TRBV4-1 and TRBJ2-5, with D perhaps TRBD1 (6 bases). Looked up from germline, CDR1 is MGHRA and CDR2 is YSYEKL. The V and J ends lost 1 base and 5 bases respectively, with 11 bases between them. CDR3 size: 14 residues. The CDR3 is CASSQVGTQETQYF. The CDR3 coding sequence is TGCGCCAGCAGCCAAGTCGGGACACAGGAGACCCAGTACTTC.

This chain connects TRBV4-3 to TRBJ2-7; the match to TRBD2 covers 7 bases. The CDR3 extends over 15 amino acids. The trim removed 1 base at V and 1 base at J, leaving 4 bases unmatched. CDR1 is LGHNA and CDR2 is YSLEER in the germline V gene. DNA for the CDR3: TGCGCCAGCAGCCAAGCTAGCGGAACTTCCTACGAGCAGTACTTC. Its translation: CASSQASGTSYEQYF.

The V and J genes are TRBV7-2 and TRBJ2-7, with D uncertain. CDR1 and CDR2 (germline): SGHTA, FQGNSA. The ends were cut back, 5 bases at V and 1 base at J, with 12 bases in the middle. The CDR3 is 14 amino acids. The CDR3 bases are TGTGCCAGCAGCACCGACAAGAAGTCCTACGAGCAGTACTTC. Amino acid sequence: CASSTDKKSYEQYF.

This clone was observed once. V usage is TRBV27 and J usage is TRBJ2-6; a possible D gene is TRBD1 (6 bases). Germline CDR1 reads MNHEY; CDR2 reads SMNVEV (reference sequence). The V and J ends lost 2 bases and 6 bases respectively, with 8 bases between them. The CDR3 runs to 14 residues. CDR3 region: CASSLTGSANVLTF. CDR3 nucleotides: TGTGCCAGCAGTTTAACAGGGTCGGCCAACGTCCTGACTTTC.

V is TRBV7-2 and J is TRBJ1-2, with 7 nucleotides matching TRBD1. The CDR3 extends over 14 amino acids. Germline CDR1 SGHTA, CDR2 FQGNSA. J was trimmed by 6 bases and V by 5 bases; bases with no gene match: 9. The CDR3 DNA sequence: TGTGCCAGCAGCCCCGACAGGGTTGGGGATGGCTACACCTTC. It is translated as CASSPDRVGDGYTF.

CDR3 loop: CASSQGEALPNEKLFF. CDR3 DNA sequence: TGCGCCAGCAGCCAAGGGGAGGCGCTTCCTAATGAAAAACTGTTTTTT. The genes are TRBV4-1 and TRBJ1-4; D call uncertain. Germline CDR1 is MGHRA and CDR2 is YSYEKL. This CDR3 region has 16 residues. V was shortened by 1 base and J by 3 bases, with 12 bases between the two germline ends.